A single T cell receptor beta chain is shown here with its context. Sequencing used immunoSEQ multiplex PCR; TCRdb keeps in-frame clones, though not all of them. The sample includes hundreds of thousands of clones, 86% seen only once; the top ten take around 7.5%. Trimming removed 6 bases from V and 9 bases from J, with 18 bases in between. CDR3 length: 14 amino acids. Germline CDR1 reads MNHNY; CDR2 reads SVGAGI (reference sequence). This record belongs to a study of blood T cell repertoires in COVID-19. Background on the study: Sources were T cells, B-cell-depleted T cells, or PBMCs; the material itself was cDNA or gDNA.

Sequenced sample: peripheral blood. This sequence originates from a woman in her fifties or sixties with COVID-19, enrolled during active disease. The rearrangement uses TRBV6-6 and TRBJ1-5; D might be TRBD1 (5 bases). The CDR3, as DNA: TGTGCCAGCAGATGGGACTCCAGGGAAACGCCCCAGCATTTT. Protein product: CASRWDSRETPQHF.